A selection of T cell receptor beta chains follows, all from one sample in a study of identical twins. TCRdb used MiXCR to reprocess the 5' RACE reads, holding one entry per CDR3 protein. The sample carries around 650,000 distinct CDR3 sequences, about 7.6% recorded once. This sample was shared with a second study, whose subject was yellow fever vaccine responses in identical twins.

Sequenced material: PBMCs. These receptor sequences come from a woman younger than 30 in good health. Both conserved end residues are part of each CDR3. D genes are given only for firm matches. The size field is filled for only some rows; it gives once, few, many or a size class.

J gene	CDR3 length	clone size	V gene	D gene	CDR3 protein	CDR3 DNA
TRBJ1-5	17	many	TRBV4-1	NA	CASSKDSGGIGNQPQHF	TGCGCCAGCAGCAAAGATTCCGGGGGTATCGGCAATCAGCCCCAGCATTTT
TRBJ2-3	15	few	TRBV13	TRBD2	CASSPLSGRGDTQYF	TGTGCCAGCAGCCCCCTTAGCGGGAGGGGTGATACGCAGTATTTT
TRBJ2-5	17	few	TRBV29-1	TRBD1	CSVEVPQLTGGWETQYF	TGCAGCGTTGAAGTCCCCCAACTGACAGGGGGCTGGGAGACCCAGTACTTC
TRBJ2-2	13	many	TRBV2	TRBD2	CASANREGGELFF	TGTGCCAGCGCCAACCGGGAGGGTGGGGAGCTGTTTTTT
TRBJ2-1	12	many	TRBV7-9	NA	CASQNSYNEQFF	TGTGCCAGCCAGAACTCCTACAATGAGCAGTTCTTC
TRBJ2-4	14	many	TRBV6-1	NA	CASRSRLAKNIQYF	TGTGCCAGCCGATCCCGGTTAGCCAAAAACATTCAGTACTTC
TRBJ2-1	11	NA	TRBV29-1	TRBD2	CSVEEGLAQFF	TGCAGCGTTGAAGAGGGACTAGCCCAGTTCTTC
TRBJ2-5	18	many	TRBV21-1	NA	CASSKARASRVPQETQYF	TGTGCCAGCAGCAAAGCGAGGGCTAGTAGGGTACCCCAAGAGACCCAGTACTTC
TRBJ2-2	12	few	TRBV14	NA	CASSQVIGELFF	TGTGCCAGCAGCCAAGTTATCGGGGAGCTGTTTTTT
TRBJ2-1	16	NA	TRBV20-1	TRBD1	CSARGPGTGDPHEQFF	TGCAGTGCTAGAGGGCCCGGGACAGGGGACCCCCATGAGCAGTTCTTC
TRBJ1-6	17	NA	TRBV20-1	NA	CSARPGEYSSYNSPLHF	TGCAGTGCTAGACCCGGAGAATATAGCTCCTATAATTCACCCCTCCACTTT
TRBJ2-5	14	few	TRBV7-6	NA	CASSPARRIETQYF	TGTGCCAGCAGCCCCGCGCGGCGGATCGAGACCCAGTACTTC
TRBJ1-6	20	few	TRBV3-1	NA	CASSQEKVGRASSYNSPLHF	TGTGCCAGCAGCCAAGAGAAAGTTGGGCGGGCTAGCTCCTATAATTCACCCCTCCACTTT
TRBJ2-7	15	many	TRBV5-6	NA	CASSPPWGVSYEQYF	TGTGCCAGCAGCCCTCCGTGGGGGGTCTCCTACGAGCAGTACTTC
TRBJ2-3	15	many	TRBV5-6	NA	CASSLYGGRTDTQYF	TGTGCCAGCAGCTTGTATGGGGGGCGCACAGATACGCAGTATTTT
TRBJ2-5	13	few	TRBV6-1	NA	CASTRQPKETQYF	TGTGCCAGCACCAGGCAACCGAAAGAGACCCAGTACTTC
TRBJ2-2	16	few	TRBV11-2	TRBD1	CASKTTGTGYTGELFF	TGTGCCAGCAAAACTACCGGGACAGGGTACACCGGGGAGCTGTTTTTT
TRBJ2-5	15	few	TRBV9	NA	CASSGFGTPRETQYF	TGTGCCAGCAGCGGATTCGGGACACCAAGAGAGACCCAGTACTTC
TRBJ2-7	12	NA	TRBV29-1	TRBD1	CSVGDSYNEQYF	TGCAGCGTTGGGGACAGCTACAATGAGCAGTACTTC
TRBJ2-1	15	few	TRBV10-3	TRBD1	CAISITGTGYNEQFF	TGTGCCATCAGTATTACCGGGACAGGGTATAATGAGCAGTTCTTC
TRBJ2-3	16	many	TRBV5-1	TRBD2	CASSLLAGVSGDTQYF	TGCGCCAGCAGCTTACTAGCGGGAGTATCTGGAGATACGCAGTATTTT